This T cell receptor (beta chain) was observed in a study of cytomegalovirus exposure and HLA in healthy donors. Whole-study results and caveats: Among CMV-associated TCR beta chains, most appeared HLA-restricted in a later analysis. CMV serostatus alone was available as immune exposure information.

Looked up from germline, CDR1 is SGHTA and CDR2 is FQGNSA. The CDR3 length is 15 residues. V was pared by 5 bases and J by 0 bases, with 4 bases of the junction left unmatched. PCR primers comprised 60 Vbeta and 13 Jbeta primers. TCRdb's table, derived via immunoSEQ multiplex PCR, lists solely in-frame clones and lacks some. The sample table sets out some 180,000 clones. Notes on this clone: As yet, its antigen is unknown. Within the sample, other DNA sequences also encode this same CDR3.

The rearrangement joins TRBV7-2 to TRBJ2-3; the match to TRBD1 covers 8 bases. The material sequenced was PBMCs. This TCR derives from a man younger than 40 in good health and CMV-seronegative. As DNA, the CDR3 is TGTGCCAGCAGCCAGGGGACAGGTAGCACAGATACGCAGTATTTT. Amino acid sequence: CASSQGTGSTDTQYF. The full variable domain, with the rest looked up from reference TRBV7-2 and TRBJ2-3, is GAGVSQSPSNKVTEKGKDVELRCDPISGHTALYWYRQSLGQGLEFLIYFQGNSAPDKSGLPSDRFSAERTGGSVSTLTIQRTQQEDSAVYLCASSQGTGSTDTQYFGPGTRLTVL.